Listed here is a single T cell receptor beta chain. Its matching antigen is unknown. These data originate in a study of CD8+CD57+ T cells in acquired aplastic anemia. On the study more broadly: The mean DNA yield obtained from sorted CD4+ and CD8+ cells came to 3.2 ug. Overall study findings and caveats: Overlap between patients and controls comprised 25 to 35 CD8+ CDR3 sequences.

The germline V gene encodes CDR1 DFQATT and CDR2 SNEGSKA (reference sequence). The V gene end was trimmed by 1 base and the J gene end by 6 bases; junction bases not matched to a gene: 7. This CDR3 comprises 14 residues. Flow cytometry had shown expanded CD8+CD57+ cells in the patients chosen for sequencing. Severe acquired aplastic anemia was the diagnosis recorded for all patients. Patients had not yet gotten any therapy when their blood was taken for sampling. Profiling that covered TCR beta VDJ and CDR3 relied on genomic DNA as its template. Using its own MiXCR run on the reads, TCRdb lists one record per CDR3 protein. The table includes under 200,000 distinct CDR3 sequences, approximately 48% detected once.

The source of this sequence is a human donor with aplastic anemia. The rearrangement joins TRBV20-1 to TRBJ2-7, with 9 bases lining up with TRBD1. Sequenced sample: sorted CD4+, CD8+, or CD8+CD57+ T cells (not recorded which) from PBMCs. The CDR3 bases are TGCAGTGCTAGAGCCGGGACAGGGTCACCCGAGCAGTACTTC. As protein: CSARAGTGSPEQYF.